This is a list of T cell receptor beta chains from one sample in a study of T cell responses to AZD1222 COVID-19 vaccine. Only in-frame clones appear in the TCRdb table, and some are missing; sequencing was by immunoSEQ multiplex PCR. Of about 61,000 clones detected, around nine tenths appear once; the ten largest clones hold approximately 5.4%. The sequencing used peripheral blood, collected on day 0 of AZD1222 vaccination. These receptors all come from an adult in good health. CDR3s include the opening cysteine and the closing phenylalanine or tryptophan. D genes are given only for firm matches. Size is stated for part of the rows, as once, few or many counts, or as a class when the clone is expanded.

DNA: TGTGCCAGCAGAGCCGGGACCGCTGGACAGGGGAGGGGCTACACCTTC
CDR3: CASRAGTAGQGRGYTF
size: NA
J: TRBJ1-2
D: TRBD1
V: TRBV5-8

DNA: TGCAGCACCTCAAAGGGAGGGGCATACACAGATACGCAGTATTTT
CDR3: CSTSKGGAYTDTQYF
size: NA
J: TRBJ2-3
D: TRBD2
V: TRBV29-1

DNA: TGTGCCAGCAGCTTACACCCCGGCAGCGTCACCCCAGATACGCAGTATTTT
CDR3: CASSLHPGSVTPDTQYF
size: NA
J: TRBJ2-3
D: NA
V: TRBV11-2

DNA: TGTGCCAGCAGCTCCCCCCGGGGCAGTTACTATGGCTACACCTTC
CDR3: CASSSPRGSYYGYTF
size: NA
J: TRBJ1-2
D: NA
V: TRBV5-6

DNA: TGTGCCAGCAGAGAAGGACAGCGCGGAAACACCATATATTTT
CDR3: CASREGQRGNTIYF
size: NA
J: TRBJ1-3
D: NA
V: TRBV6-6

DNA: TGTGCCAGCAGCCTATTCCCTAGGACAGGGGTCAGACAGCCCCAGCATTTT
CDR3: CASSLFPRTGVRQPQHF
size: NA
J: TRBJ1-5
D: TRBD1
V: TRBV7-2

DNA: TGTGCCAGCAGCACCCCCGGTTTGGGAGGCTACACCTTC
CDR3: CASSTPGLGGYTF
size: NA
J: TRBJ1-2
D: NA
V: TRBV3-1/TRBV3-2

DNA: TGTGCCAGCAGCTTAGAGCGGGCGTCCTATGGCTACACCTTC
CDR3: CASSLERASYGYTF
size: NA
J: TRBJ1-2
D: NA
V: TRBV7-9

DNA: TGTGCCAGCAGCTCGAGTTATAACTATGGCTACACCTTC
CDR3: CASSSSYNYGYTF
size: NA
J: TRBJ1-2
D: NA
V: TRBV5-4

DNA: TGTGCCAGCAGCCAAGGGGACAGGGGCTACACCTTC
CDR3: CASSQGDRGYTF
size: NA
J: TRBJ1-2
D: TRBD1
V: TRBV3-1/TRBV3-2

DNA: TGTGCCAGCAGCAAAGTTGGAAATTCACCCCTCCACTTT
CDR3: CASSKVGNSPLHF
size: NA
J: TRBJ1-6
D: NA
V: TRBV21-1

DNA: TGTGCCAGCAGTGCGAGGTGGTCGGCATACAATGAGCAGTTCTTC
CDR3: CASSARWSAYNEQFF
size: NA
J: TRBJ2-1
D: NA
V: TRBV2

DNA: TGCGCCAGCAGCGCCCGGGACAGTTCCTACGAGCAGTACTTC
CDR3: CASSARDSSYEQYF
size: NA
J: TRBJ2-7
D: TRBD1
V: TRBV5-1

DNA: TGTGCCTGGAGTAGTGGGGGGGAGAATTCACCCCTCCACTTT
CDR3: CAWSSGGENSPLHF
size: NA
J: TRBJ1-6
D: NA
V: TRBV30

DNA: TGTGCCAGCAGCATCGGACTAGCGGGGGACCAGTACTTC
CDR3: CASSIGLAGDQYF
size: NA
J: TRBJ2-5
D: TRBD2
V: TRBV9

DNA: TGTGCCAGCAGTGAAGGTTTTCAAGAGACCCAGTACTTC
CDR3: CASSEGFQETQYF
size: once
J: TRBJ2-5
D: NA
V: TRBV2

DNA: TGTGCCAGTAGTAGCCCGGACAGGGACGACACTGAAGCTTTCTTT
CDR3: CASSSPDRDDTEAFF
size: NA
J: TRBJ1-1
D: TRBD1
V: TRBV19

DNA: TGTGCCAGCAGCTTAGGCAGGGGTGGATCACCCCTCCACTTT
CDR3: CASSLGRGGSPLHF
size: NA
J: TRBJ1-6
D: NA
V: TRBV7-3

DNA: TGTGCCAGCAGCCCATTACAGGGAACCAATGAGCAGTTCTTC
CDR3: CASSPLQGTNEQFF
size: NA
J: TRBJ2-1
D: NA
V: TRBV5-5

DNA: TGTGCCAGCTCACACCCTAGCGGGGGAAGGGGTGAGCAGTTCTTC
CDR3: CASSHPSGGRGEQFF
size: NA
J: TRBJ2-1
D: TRBD2
V: TRBV18

DNA: TGTGCCAGCAACTTGCTAGGTGGGGAGAATGAAAAACTGTTTTTT
CDR3: CASNLLGGENEKLFF
size: NA
J: TRBJ1-4
D: NA
V: TRBV6-5

DNA: TGTGCCAGCAGGAGGGGGCGCGTGTACAATGAGCAGTTCTTC
CDR3: CASRRGRVYNEQFF
size: once
J: TRBJ2-1
D: TRBD1
V: TRBV6-6

DNA: TGCGCCAGCAGCTTGTTTGGAGCCGGGCGTTTCGGAGATACGCAGTATTTT
CDR3: CASSLFGAGRFGDTQYF
size: NA
J: TRBJ2-3
D: NA
V: TRBV5-1

DNA: TGTGCCAGCAATGGACAAAACTATGGCTACACCTTC
CDR3: CASNGQNYGYTF
size: NA
J: TRBJ1-2
D: NA
V: TRBV6-5

DNA: TGCGCCAGCAGCCAAGATAGGGTCGACAGGGGGACTGAAGCTTTCTTT
CDR3: CASSQDRVDRGTEAFF
size: NA
J: TRBJ1-1
D: TRBD1
V: TRBV4-1

DNA: TGTGCCAGCAGCTCCAGGGACCACGAGCAGTACTTC
CDR3: CASSSRDHEQYF
size: NA
J: TRBJ2-7
D: NA
V: TRBV5-5

DNA: TGTGCCAGCAGTAGGACAGGCGACAATCAGCCCCAGCATTTT
CDR3: CASSRTGDNQPQHF
size: NA
J: TRBJ1-5
D: TRBD1
V: TRBV6-5

DNA: TGTGCCAGCAGCTTAGTTCGCGGCACTGAAGCTTTCTTT
CDR3: CASSLVRGTEAFF
size: NA
J: TRBJ1-1
D: NA
V: TRBV7-7

DNA: TGTGCCAGCAGCCCCCGTGACGGCTATGGCTACACCTTC
CDR3: CASSPRDGYGYTF
size: NA
J: TRBJ1-2
D: NA
V: TRBV7-3

DNA: TGTGCCAGCAGCCGGGGACTAGCGGGGGACAATGAGCAGTTCTTC
CDR3: CASSRGLAGDNEQFF
size: once
J: TRBJ2-1
D: TRBD2
V: TRBV7-9

DNA: TGTGCCAGCAGTCCAGGGGCCCGGGTCTACGAAAAACTGTTTTTT
CDR3: CASSPGARVYEKLFF
size: once
J: TRBJ1-4
D: NA
V: TRBV6-6

DNA: TGCGCCAGCAGCCAAGCACTAGTTCCGGGACAGGGGGCAACCAAAAACATTCAGTACTTC
CDR3: CASSQALVPGQGATKNIQYF
size: NA
J: TRBJ2-4
D: TRBD1
V: TRBV4-1

DNA: TGTGCCAGCAGCTATGCTCAGGGTTATCAGCCCCAGCATTTT
CDR3: CASSYAQGYQPQHF
size: once
J: TRBJ1-5
D: NA
V: TRBV7-8

DNA: TGTGCCAGCAGACCACAGGGGGCCGATTCACCCCTCCACTTT
CDR3: CASRPQGADSPLHF
size: few
J: TRBJ1-6
D: TRBD1
V: TRBV3-1/TRBV3-2

DNA: TGTGCCAGCTCACCACAGTCAAGCGTGAACACCGGGGAGCTGTTTTTT
CDR3: CASSPQSSVNTGELFF
size: once
J: TRBJ2-2
D: NA
V: TRBV18

DNA: TGTGCCAGCAGCTTAGCCGGGAGAGGGGGGGCTTATTCACCCCTCCACTTT
CDR3: CASSLAGRGGAYSPLHF
size: once
J: TRBJ1-6
D: NA
V: TRBV7-2

DNA: TGTGCCAGCAGCTTGGAGGGGATTACCAGGCCTGGCTACACCTTC
CDR3: CASSLEGITRPGYTF
size: NA
J: TRBJ1-2
D: NA
V: TRBV5-5

DNA: TGTGCCAGCTCACGCCTGGGCGGGGGGAGCACAGATACGCAGTATTTT
CDR3: CASSRLGGGSTDTQYF
size: once
J: TRBJ2-3
D: TRBD2
V: TRBV18

DNA: TGTGCCAGCCTCCTGGGGTCTGGAAACACCATATATTTT
CDR3: CASLLGSGNTIYF
size: NA
J: TRBJ1-3
D: NA
V: TRBV11-2

DNA: TGTGCCAGCAGCTGGGACAGGGTCCCCTACGAGCAGTACTTC
CDR3: CASSWDRVPYEQYF
size: NA
J: TRBJ2-7
D: TRBD1
V: TRBV7-9

DNA: TGTGCCACCAGCAGAGTAGATACGACAGATACGCAGTATTTT
CDR3: CATSRVDTTDTQYF
size: NA
J: TRBJ2-3
D: NA
V: TRBV15

DNA: TGTGCCAGCAGTGAAGGAGGAGGGGTGTCCACCGGGGAGCTGTTTTTT
CDR3: CASSEGGGVSTGELFF
size: NA
J: TRBJ2-2
D: NA
V: TRBV2

DNA: TGTGCCAGCTCAGACGGATACGAGCAGTACTTC
CDR3: CASSDGYEQYF
size: medium-sized
J: TRBJ2-7
D: NA
V: TRBV18

DNA: TGTGCCAGCAGTTACTCAGGGGTCGCCTACGAGCAGTACTTC
CDR3: CASSYSGVAYEQYF
size: NA
J: TRBJ2-7
D: NA
V: TRBV6-5

DNA: TGCGCCAGCAGCCCCCCCGGACAGGGCATCCAGACCCAGTACTTC
CDR3: CASSPPGQGIQTQYF
size: NA
J: TRBJ2-5
D: TRBD1
V: TRBV5-1

DNA: TGTGCCAGCAAGGCTAGCGGGGAGTCCTACGAGCAGTACTTC
CDR3: CASKASGESYEQYF
size: NA
J: TRBJ2-7
D: TRBD2
V: TRBV6-5

DNA: TGTGCCAGCAGAGGGCTGGCGGGTGAAAAACTGTTTTTT
CDR3: CASRGLAGEKLFF
size: NA
J: TRBJ1-4
D: NA
V: TRBV14

DNA: TGCGCCAGCAGCCAAGACGAGGGGGTAATGGTCGGGGAGCTGTTTTTT
CDR3: CASSQDEGVMVGELFF
size: NA
J: TRBJ2-2
D: NA
V: TRBV4-1